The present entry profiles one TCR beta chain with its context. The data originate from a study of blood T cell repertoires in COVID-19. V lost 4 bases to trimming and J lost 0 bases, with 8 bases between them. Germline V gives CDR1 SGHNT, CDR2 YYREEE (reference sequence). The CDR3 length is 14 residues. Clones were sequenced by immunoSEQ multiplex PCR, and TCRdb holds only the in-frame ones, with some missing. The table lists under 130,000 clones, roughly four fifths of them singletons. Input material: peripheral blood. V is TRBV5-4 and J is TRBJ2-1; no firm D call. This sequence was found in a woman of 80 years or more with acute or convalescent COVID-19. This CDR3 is CASSREASYNEQFF. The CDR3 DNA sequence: TGTGCCAGCAGCCGTGAAGCCTCCTACAATGAGCAGTTCTTC.